These 2 T cell receptor beta chains were all obtained from the same sample, sequenced in a study of human T cells and chemical hapten exposure. Time point indicated: patch test 1, 2 weeks after DPC sensitization. Treatment described: therapeutic diphenylcyclopropenone sensitization with weekly scalp DPC. TCRdb itself ran the RACE reads through MiXCR, one entry per CDR3 protein. The repertoire holds 70,000 to 100,000 distinct CDR3 sequences, with about 8% as singletons. This specimen consisted of whole blood, obtained in connection with sensitization to the hapten diphenylcyclopropenone (DPC). Receptor source: a woman in her thirties with alopecia areata. Some clones in this sample may be carry-over from other donors' samples.

V usage is TRBV6-1 and J usage is TRBJ1-1; 10 positions agree with TRBD1. The CDR3 consists of 17 residues. Trimming took 8 bases from V and 1 from J; bases not matched to a gene: 13. Germline V gene data show CDR1 as MNHNS and CDR2 as SASEGT. CDR3 protein: CASHGPYGTGENTEAFF. The CDR3 DNA reads TGTGCCAGCCACGGTCCCTACGGGACAGGGGAGAACACTGAAGCTTTCTTT.

On this clonotype: It may be a read error: a sequence one base away is much more abundant. The chain links TRBV5-1 to TRBJ2-3; TRBD2 matches at 10 bases. This CDR3 is 18 amino acids long. Germline V gives CDR1 SGHRS, CDR2 YFSETQ. The V gene end was trimmed by 4 bases and the J gene end by 4 bases; junction bases not matched to a gene: 15. The DNA for the CDR3 is TGCGCCAGCAGCCTGGGACCAGCGGGGGGGCCTAGGTCAGATACGCAGTATTTT. Translated: CASSLGPAGGPRSDTQYF.